The 13 T cell receptor beta chains below come from one sample, sequenced in a study of T cell changes during pregnancy in multiple sclerosis. This table comes from immunoSEQ multiplex PCR, and its TCRdb copy is limited to in-frame clones, with some not included. The sample lists 20,000 to 25,000 clones, about 90% seen once, with 7% to 8% in the top ten. Source: CD8+ T cells from peripheral blood mononuclear cells, taken after pregnancy. These receptors originate from a female donor with multiple sclerosis, enrolled in a pregnancy study.

This clone was found once. J is TRBJ1-2 and V is TRBV6-1; D remains ambiguous. This CDR3 has 16 amino acids. Trimming cost V 2 bases and J 8 bases, with 21 bases left between them. The germline V gene has CDR1 MNHNS and CDR2 SASEGT. Written as DNA, the CDR3 is TGTGCCAGCAGTGAATCGGTCTGGAGTATGGGTACCGGCTACACCTTC. As protein: CASSESVWSMGTGYTF.

V and J are TRBV25-1 and TRBJ2-4; possible D gene TRBD2, 7 bases. Per the germline V gene, CDR1 is MGHDK and CDR2 is SYGVNS. This CDR3 is built from 14 residues. V was cut by 3 bases and J by 5 bases, with 11 bases left in between. The CDR3 DNA follows: TGTGCCAGCAGTGATACCGGGGGGCAAAACATTCAGTACTTC. It codes for CASSDTGGQNIQYF.

The rearrangement links TRBV10-2 to TRBJ2-7; 10 positions match TRBD1. This CDR3 comprises 15 residues. Germline V CDR1 and CDR2: WSHSY, SAAADI. After removal of 5 bases from V and 3 bases from J, the junction contained 7 bases not matched to a gene. CDR3 DNA: TGCGCCAGCAGTCAACGGACAGGGGGTGTCTACGAGCAGTACTTC. As protein: CASSQRTGGVYEQYF.

This clone was picked up one time. A junction end diverges from the germline sequence, so it may reflect a read error. V usage is TRBV6-6 and J usage is TRBJ2-3; a possible D gene is TRBD1 (5 bases). The CDR3 consists of 13 residues. Germline loops: CDR1 MNHNY, CDR2 SVGAGI (reference sequence). CDR3 nucleotide sequence: TGTGCCAGCAGTTACGGGAACACAGGTACGCAGTATTTT. It codes for CASSYGNTGTQYF.

In DNA form, the CDR3 reads TGTGCCAGCACCCAGGGGGGCCCGGGTAGCTCCTACAATGAGCAGTTCTTC. It translates to CASTQGGPGSSYNEQFF. This sequence joins TRBV27 and TRBJ2-1, with D possibly matching TRBD1 (7 bases). V was pared by 7 bases and J by 0 bases, with 19 bases between. Germline V lookup: CDR1 MNHEY, CDR2 SMNVEV (reference sequence). The CDR3 contains 17 residues.

The rearrangement links TRBV6-1 to TRBJ2-4, with a possible D match to TRBD1 (6 bases). Trimming pared 1 base from V and 9 bases from J, leaving 10 bases between. Germline V CDR1 and CDR2: MNHNS, SASEGT. The CDR3 consists of 13 residues. The CDR3 nucleotides are TGTGCCAGCAGTGAAGGGGACATGGGCATTCAGTACTTC. It translates to CASSEGDMGIQYF.

The chain is built from TRBV27 and TRBJ1-2, with TRBD1 matching 7 bases. Trimming at V came to 7 bases and at J to 4 bases, leaving 3 bases not matched to a gene. The length of the CDR3 is 12 residues. Germline V CDR1 and CDR2: MNHEY, SMNVEV (reference sequence). The CDR3, as DNA: TGTGCCAGCATGGGACAGATCTATGGCTACACCTTC. Its protein product is CASMGQIYGYTF.

The chain links TRBV7-2 to TRBJ2-7, with TRBD1 matching over 9 bases. The V and J ends lost 4 bases and 3 bases, in that order; junction bases with no gene match: 7. The CDR3 is made up of 15 amino acids. Per the germline V gene, CDR1 is SGHTA and CDR2 is FQGNSA. The CDR3 coding sequence is TGTGCCAGCAGCTCCAGAGACAGGGGGGTCTACGAGCAGTACTTC. Translation gives CASSSRDRGVYEQYF.

The chain carries TRBV5-1 and TRBJ2-5; TRBD2 aligns across 8 bases. Trimming took 1 base from V and 5 from J; bases not matched to a gene: 7. Germline V CDR1 and CDR2: SGHRS, YFSETQ. The CDR3 length is 15 residues. The CDR3 region is CASSLKAGARETQYF. The DNA for the CDR3 is TGCGCCAGCAGCTTGAAAGCGGGAGCAAGGGAGACCCAGTACTTC.

The rearrangement links TRBV7-8 to TRBJ2-7, with 8 bases identical to TRBD2. The CDR3 is made up of 15 amino acids. Per the germline V gene, CDR1 is SGHVS and CDR2 is FQNEAQ. V lost 4 bases to trimming and J lost 6 bases; unmatched junction nucleotides: 11. The CDR3 bases are TGTGCCAGCAGCTCGAGCGGGAGATTAAAACCCGAGCAGTACTTC. It codes for CASSSSGRLKPEQYF.

The count of this clone is one. The chain joins TRBV7-3 to TRBJ2-7, with D uncertain. The CDR3 is 10 amino acids. V lost 6 bases, J lost 4 bases, and 4 bases lay in between. The germline CDR1 and CDR2 sequences are SGHTA and FQGTGA. CDR3 coding DNA: TGTGCCAGCAGTCCGTACGAGCAGTACTTC. Translating gives CASSPYEQYF.

Turning to this clone: The sample contains more than one DNA sequence encoding this CDR3. The chain recombines TRBV5-6 with TRBJ1-1; no clear D gene. The V gene's germline CDR1 is SGHDT and CDR2 YYEEEE. Trimming left V 4 bases short and J 0 bases short, with 4 bases between. The CDR3 runs 12 residues. DNA of the CDR3: TGTGCCAGCAGCGGCTTGAACACTGAAGCTTTCTTT. Its protein product is CASSGLNTEAFF.

The chain links TRBV5-6 to TRBJ1-6; 8 nucleotides agree with TRBD1. This CDR3 has 15 residues. The V gene end was trimmed by 5 bases and the J gene end by 7 bases; junction bases not matched to a gene: 8. The V gene's germline CDR1 is SGHDT and CDR2 YYEEEE. The chain's CDR3 is CASRPQGAGNSPLHF. Written as DNA, the CDR3 is TGTGCCAGCAGGCCCCAGGGGGCGGGAAATTCACCCCTCCACTTT. Using reference TRBV5-6 and TRBJ1-6 for the parts outside the CDR3, the full variable domain is DAGVTQSPTHLIKTRGQQVTLRCSPKSGHDTVSWYQQALGQGPQFIFQYYEEEERQRGNFPDRFSGHQFPNYSSELNVNALLLGDSALYLCASRPQGAGNSPLHFGNGTRLTVT.